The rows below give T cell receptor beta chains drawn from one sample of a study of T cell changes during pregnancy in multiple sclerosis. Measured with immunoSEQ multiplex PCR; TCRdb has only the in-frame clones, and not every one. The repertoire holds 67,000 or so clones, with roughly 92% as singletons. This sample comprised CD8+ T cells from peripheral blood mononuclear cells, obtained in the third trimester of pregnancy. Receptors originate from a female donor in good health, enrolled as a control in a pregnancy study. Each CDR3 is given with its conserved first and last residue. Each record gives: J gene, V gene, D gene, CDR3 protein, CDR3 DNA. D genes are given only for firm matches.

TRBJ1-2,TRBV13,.,CASSLVGARGYTF,TGTGCCAGCAGCTTAGTGGGGGCGCGGGGCTACACCTTC
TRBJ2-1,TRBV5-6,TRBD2,CASSPGLAGVYNEQFF,TGTGCCAGCAGCCCGGGACTAGCGGGGGTATACAATGAGCAGTTCTTC
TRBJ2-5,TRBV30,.,CAWSVLSTETQYF,TGTGCCTGGAGTGTACTGTCAACGGAGACCCAGTACTTC
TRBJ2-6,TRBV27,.,CASGPDSGANVLTF,TGTGCCAGCGGTCCGGACTCCGGGGCCAACGTCCTGACTTTC
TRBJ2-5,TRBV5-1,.,CASSLEGGYKETQYF,TGCGCCAGCAGCTTGGAAGGCGGGTACAAAGAGACCCAGTACTTC
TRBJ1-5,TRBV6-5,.,CASSLNSNQPQHF,TGTGCCAGCAGTTTAAATAGCAATCAGCCCCAGCATTTT
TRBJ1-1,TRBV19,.,CASSIQGTEAFF,TGTGCCAGTAGTATACAGGGTACTGAAGCTTTCTTT
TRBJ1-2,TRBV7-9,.,CASSPRSGDGYTF,TGTGCCAGCAGCCCCCGGTCGGGGGATGGCTACACCTTC
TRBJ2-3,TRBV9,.,CASSVGGLTSTDTQYF,TGTGCCAGCAGCGTAGGGGGGCTAACTAGCACAGATACGCAGTATTTT
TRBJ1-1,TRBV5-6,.,CASSLRRETNTEAFF,TGTGCCAGCAGCTTGCGCCGGGAAACCAACACTGAAGCTTTCTTT
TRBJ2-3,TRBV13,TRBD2,CASSLGLLKAGGADTQYF,TGTGCCAGCAGCTTAGGCCTCCTTAAAGCGGGGGGAGCAGATACGCAGTATTTT
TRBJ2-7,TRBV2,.,CASSEKGSYEQYF,TGTGCCAGTTCGGAAAAGGGGTCCTACGAGCAGTACTTC
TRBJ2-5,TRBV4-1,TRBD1,CASSQDRNRDSQETQYF,TGCGCCAGCAGCCAAGATAGAAACAGGGACAGCCAAGAGACCCAGTACTTC
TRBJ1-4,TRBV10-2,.,CASSSDSPFEKLFF,TGCGCCAGCAGTTCTGACAGCCCCTTCGAAAAACTGTTTTTT
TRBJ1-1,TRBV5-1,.,CASSLGPGLTEAFF,TGCGCCAGCAGCTTGGGCCCGGGATTGACTGAAGCTTTCTTT
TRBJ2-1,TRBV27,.,CASSENAGSSEQFF,TGTGCCAGCAGTGAAAATGCAGGGTCGAGTGAGCAGTTCTTC
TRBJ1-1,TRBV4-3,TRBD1,CASSQLGQGKWNTEAFF,TGCGCCAGCAGCCAATTGGGACAGGGTAAGTGGAACACTGAAGCTTTCTTT
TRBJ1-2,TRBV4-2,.,CASSPVGQGNYGYTF,TGTGCCAGCAGCCCAGTTGGTCAGGGGAACTATGGCTACACCTTC
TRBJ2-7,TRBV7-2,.,CASSLAPGGHSYEQYF,TGTGCCAGCAGCTTAGCTCCCGGGGGGCACTCCTACGAGCAGTACTTC
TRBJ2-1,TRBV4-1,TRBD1,CASSHLDRANASSYNEQFF,TGCGCCAGCAGCCACCTGGACAGGGCCAACGCAAGCTCCTACAATGAGCAGTTCTTC
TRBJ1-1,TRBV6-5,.,CATLTIDLKAEAFF,TGTGCCACTCTTACTATCGACCTCAAGGCTGAAGCTTTCTTT
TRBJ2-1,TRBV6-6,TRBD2,CASSHGTSFNEQFF,TGTGCCAGCAGCCATGGGACTAGTTTCAATGAGCAGTTCTTC
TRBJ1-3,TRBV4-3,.,CASSQDRTSSGNTIYF,TGCGCCAGCAGCCAAGACAGGACTAGCTCTGGAAACACCATATATTTT
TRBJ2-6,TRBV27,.,CASSLQGSLSGANVLTF,TGTGCCAGCAGTTTACAGGGGTCTTTATCTGGGGCCAACGTCCTGACTTTC